This TCR beta chain derives from a study of blood T cells in healthy people across ages. Trimming stripped 7 bases from V and 5 bases from J, with 11 bases between. Germline CDR1 is SNHLY and CDR2 is FYNNEI. CDR3 length: 12 amino acids. PCR was performed a second time for about 7 to 11 cycles using a sample-barcoded 5' primer and a J-beta primer mix. Every single cDNA molecule received a tag from a template-switch adaptor with 12 random nucleotides. TCRdb ran MiXCR on the 5' RACE reads and lists one entry per CDR3 protein. Of about 1.5 million distinct CDR3 sequences listed, approximately 39% are singletons. This clonotype was observed a handful of times. Its antigen is not known. Overall study results and limits: Age advanced and TCR beta diversity per million T cells fell, roughly linearly. When set beside aged donors, long-lived donors presented more naive CD4+ cells and higher diversity.

Material: blood. The receptor's source is a woman aged 18-35 years in good health. J is TRBJ1-2 and V is TRBV2, with a tentative D call TRBD1 (5 bases). The CDR3 nucleotides read TGTGCCAGCACTACAGGACGGTATGGCTACACCTTC. It specifies CASTTGRYGYTF.